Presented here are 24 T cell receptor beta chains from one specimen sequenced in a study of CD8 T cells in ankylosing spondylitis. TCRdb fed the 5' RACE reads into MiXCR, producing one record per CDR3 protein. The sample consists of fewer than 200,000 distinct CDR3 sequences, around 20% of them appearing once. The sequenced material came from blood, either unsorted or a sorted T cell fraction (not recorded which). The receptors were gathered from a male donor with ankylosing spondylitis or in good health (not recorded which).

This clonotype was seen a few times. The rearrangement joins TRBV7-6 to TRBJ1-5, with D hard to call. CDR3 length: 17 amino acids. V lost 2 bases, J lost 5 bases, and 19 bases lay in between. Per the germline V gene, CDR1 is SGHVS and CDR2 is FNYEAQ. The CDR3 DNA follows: TGTGCCAGCAGCTTAAACGCCGGATCCTCAAATCATCAGCCCCAGCATTTT. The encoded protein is CASSLNAGSSNHQPQHF.

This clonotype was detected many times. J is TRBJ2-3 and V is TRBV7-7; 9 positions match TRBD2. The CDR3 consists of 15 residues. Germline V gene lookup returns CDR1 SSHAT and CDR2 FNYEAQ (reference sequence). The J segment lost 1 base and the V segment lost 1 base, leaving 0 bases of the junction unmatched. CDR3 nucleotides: TGTGCCAGCAGCTTAGGACTAGCGGGCACAGATACGCAGTATTTT. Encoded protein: CASSLGLAGTDTQYF.

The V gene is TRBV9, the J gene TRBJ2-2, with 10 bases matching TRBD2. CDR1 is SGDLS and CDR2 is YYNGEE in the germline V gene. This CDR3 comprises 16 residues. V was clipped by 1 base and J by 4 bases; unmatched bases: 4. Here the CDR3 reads CASSVLAGASTGELFF. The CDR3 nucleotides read TGTGCCAGCAGCGTACTAGCGGGAGCTTCCACCGGGGAGCTGTTTTTT.

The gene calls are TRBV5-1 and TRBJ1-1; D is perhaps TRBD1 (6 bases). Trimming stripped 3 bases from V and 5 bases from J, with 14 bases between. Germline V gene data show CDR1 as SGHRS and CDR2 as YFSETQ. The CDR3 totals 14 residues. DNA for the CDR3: TGCGCCAGCAGCTCCCGGACAGTAGGAACTGAAGCTTTCTTT. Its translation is CASSSRTVGTEAFF.

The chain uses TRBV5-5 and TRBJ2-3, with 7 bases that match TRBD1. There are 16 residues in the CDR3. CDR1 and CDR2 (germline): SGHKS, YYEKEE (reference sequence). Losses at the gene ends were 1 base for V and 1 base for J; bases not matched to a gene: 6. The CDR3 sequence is CASSLKRGQGTDTQYF. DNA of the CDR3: TGTGCCAGCAGCTTGAAGAGAGGACAGGGCACAGATACGCAGTATTTT.

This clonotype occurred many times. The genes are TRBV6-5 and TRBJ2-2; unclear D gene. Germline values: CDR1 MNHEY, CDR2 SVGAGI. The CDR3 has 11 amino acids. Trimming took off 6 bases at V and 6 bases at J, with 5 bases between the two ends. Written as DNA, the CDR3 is TGTGCCAGCAGCCGAGCCGGGGAGCTGTTTTTT. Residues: CASSRAGELFF.

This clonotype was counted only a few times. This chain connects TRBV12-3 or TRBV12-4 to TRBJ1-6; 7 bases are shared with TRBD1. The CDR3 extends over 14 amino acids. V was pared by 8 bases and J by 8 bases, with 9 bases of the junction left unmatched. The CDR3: CASGAGQTDSPLHF. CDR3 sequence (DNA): TGTGCCAGCGGGGCGGGACAGACAGATTCACCCCTCCACTTT.

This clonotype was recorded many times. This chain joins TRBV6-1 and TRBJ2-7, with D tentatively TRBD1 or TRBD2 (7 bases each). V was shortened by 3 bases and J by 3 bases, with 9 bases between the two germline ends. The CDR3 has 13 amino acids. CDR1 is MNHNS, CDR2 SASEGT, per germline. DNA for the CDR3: TGTGCCAGCAGTGACAGGGGGGGCTACGAGCAGTACTTC. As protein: CASSDRGGYEQYF.

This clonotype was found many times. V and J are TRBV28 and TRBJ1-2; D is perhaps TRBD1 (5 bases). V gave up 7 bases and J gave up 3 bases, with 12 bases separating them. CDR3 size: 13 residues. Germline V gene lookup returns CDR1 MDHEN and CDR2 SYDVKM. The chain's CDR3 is CASKRGVDYGYTF. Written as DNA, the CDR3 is TGTGCCAGCAAGAGAGGGGTTGACTATGGCTACACCTTC.

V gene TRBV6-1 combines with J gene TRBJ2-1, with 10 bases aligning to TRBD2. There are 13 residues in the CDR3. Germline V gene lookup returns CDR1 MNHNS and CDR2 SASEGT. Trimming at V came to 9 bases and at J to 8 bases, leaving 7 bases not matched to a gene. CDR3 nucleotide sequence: TGTGCCAGTCTTCTAGCGGGAGTGTATGAGCAGTTCTTC. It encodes CASLLAGVYEQFF.

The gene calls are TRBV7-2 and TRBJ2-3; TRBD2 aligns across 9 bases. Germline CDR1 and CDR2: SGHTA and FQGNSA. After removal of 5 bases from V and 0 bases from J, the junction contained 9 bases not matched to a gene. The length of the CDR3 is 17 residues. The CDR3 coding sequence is TGTGCCAGCAGCGTCAGGCTAGCGGGATTTAGCACAGATACGCAGTATTTT. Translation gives CASSVRLAGFSTDTQYF.

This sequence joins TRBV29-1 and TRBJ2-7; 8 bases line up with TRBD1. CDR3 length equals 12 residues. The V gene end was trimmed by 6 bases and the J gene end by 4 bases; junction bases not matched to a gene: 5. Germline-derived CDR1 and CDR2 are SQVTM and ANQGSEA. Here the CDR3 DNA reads TGCAGCGTAGAAACAGGGGGATACGAGCAGTACTTC. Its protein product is CSVETGGYEQYF.

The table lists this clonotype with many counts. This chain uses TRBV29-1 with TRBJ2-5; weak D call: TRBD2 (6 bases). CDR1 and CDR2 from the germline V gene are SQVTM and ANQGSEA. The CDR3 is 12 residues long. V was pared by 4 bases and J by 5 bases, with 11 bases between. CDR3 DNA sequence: TGCAGCGTTGTTCGGGAGCTGGAGACCCAGTACTTC. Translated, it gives CSVVRELETQYF. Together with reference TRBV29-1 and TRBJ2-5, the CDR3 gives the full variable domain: SAVISQKPSRDICQRGTSLTIQCQVDSQVTMMFWYRQQPGQSLTLIATANQGSEATYESGFVIDKFPISRPNLTFSTLTVSNMSPEDSSIYLCSVVRELETQYFGPGTRLLVL.

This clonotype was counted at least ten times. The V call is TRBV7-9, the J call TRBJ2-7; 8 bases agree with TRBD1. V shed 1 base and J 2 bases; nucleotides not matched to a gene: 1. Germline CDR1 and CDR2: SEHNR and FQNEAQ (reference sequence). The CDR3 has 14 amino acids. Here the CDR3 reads CASSLGTGTYEQYF. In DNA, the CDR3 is TGTGCCAGCAGCTTAGGGACAGGGACCTACGAGCAGTACTTC.

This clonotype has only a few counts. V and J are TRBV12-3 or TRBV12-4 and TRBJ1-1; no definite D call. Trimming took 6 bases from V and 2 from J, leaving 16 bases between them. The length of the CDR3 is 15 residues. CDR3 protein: CASSPSGSSNTEAFF. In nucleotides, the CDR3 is TGTGCCAGCAGCCCATCTGGGAGTAGCAACACTGAAGCTTTCTTT.

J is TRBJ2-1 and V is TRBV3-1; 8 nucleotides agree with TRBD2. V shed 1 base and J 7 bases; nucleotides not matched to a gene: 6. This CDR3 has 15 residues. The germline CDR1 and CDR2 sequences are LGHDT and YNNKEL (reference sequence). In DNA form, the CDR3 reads TGTGCCAGCAGCCAAGTTACGGGAGGGAGAAATGAGCAGTTCTTC. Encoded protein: CASSQVTGGRNEQFF.

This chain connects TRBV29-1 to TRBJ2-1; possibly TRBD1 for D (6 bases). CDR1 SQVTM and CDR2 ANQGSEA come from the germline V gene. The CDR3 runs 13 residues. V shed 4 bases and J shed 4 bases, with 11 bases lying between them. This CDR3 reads CSVGTVAYNEQFF. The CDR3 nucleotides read TGCAGCGTTGGGACAGTGGCTTACAATGAGCAGTTCTTC.

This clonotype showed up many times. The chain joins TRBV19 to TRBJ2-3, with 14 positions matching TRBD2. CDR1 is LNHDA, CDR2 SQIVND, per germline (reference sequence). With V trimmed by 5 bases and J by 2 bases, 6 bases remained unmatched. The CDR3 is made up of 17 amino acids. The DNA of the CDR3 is TGTGCCAGTAGTCCCCTGGGACTAGCGGGAGTCACAGATACGCAGTATTTT. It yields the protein CASSPLGLAGVTDTQYF.

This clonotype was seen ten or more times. The CDR3 spells CSVTSGAGELFF. CDR3 sequence (DNA): TGCAGCGTTACCTCAGGGGCCGGGGAGCTGTTTTTT. This chain uses TRBV29-1 with TRBJ2-2; maybe TRBD1 (6 bases). V was pared by 5 bases and J by 6 bases, with 10 bases between. The length of the CDR3 is 12 residues. Germline V gene data show CDR1 as SQVTM and CDR2 as ANQGSEA.

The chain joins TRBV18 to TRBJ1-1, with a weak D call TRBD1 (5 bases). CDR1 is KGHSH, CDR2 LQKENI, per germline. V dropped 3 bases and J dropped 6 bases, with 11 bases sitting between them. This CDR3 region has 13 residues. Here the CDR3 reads CASSPQGMAEAFF. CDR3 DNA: TGTGCCAGCTCACCTCAGGGTATGGCTGAAGCTTTCTTT.

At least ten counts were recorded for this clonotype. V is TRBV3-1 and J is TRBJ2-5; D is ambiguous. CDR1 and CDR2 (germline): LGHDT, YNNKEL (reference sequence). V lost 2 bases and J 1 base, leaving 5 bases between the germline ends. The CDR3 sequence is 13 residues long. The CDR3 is CASSQSFQETQYF. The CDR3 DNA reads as TGTGCCAGCAGCCAAAGCTTCCAAGAGACCCAGTACTTC.

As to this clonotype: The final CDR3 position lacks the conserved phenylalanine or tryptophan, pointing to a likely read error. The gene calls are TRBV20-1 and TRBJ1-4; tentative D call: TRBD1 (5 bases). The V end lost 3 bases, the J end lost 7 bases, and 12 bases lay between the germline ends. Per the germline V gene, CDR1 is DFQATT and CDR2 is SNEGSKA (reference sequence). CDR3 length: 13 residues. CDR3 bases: TGCAGTGCTAGGAGGACAAGCGGTGAAAAACTGTTTTTA. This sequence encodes CSARRTSGEKLFL.

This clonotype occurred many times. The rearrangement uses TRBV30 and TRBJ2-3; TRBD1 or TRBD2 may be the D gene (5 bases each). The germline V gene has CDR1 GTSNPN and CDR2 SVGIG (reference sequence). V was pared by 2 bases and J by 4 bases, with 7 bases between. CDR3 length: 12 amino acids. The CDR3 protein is CAWSPGPDTQYF. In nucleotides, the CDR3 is TGTGCCTGGAGTCCGGGACCAGATACGCAGTATTTT.

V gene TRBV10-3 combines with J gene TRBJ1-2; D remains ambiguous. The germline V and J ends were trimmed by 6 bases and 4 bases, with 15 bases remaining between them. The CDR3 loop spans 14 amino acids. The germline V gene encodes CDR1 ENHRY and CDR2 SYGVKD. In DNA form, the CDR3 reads TGTGCCATCAGGCCACGAGGGTTTGCCTATGGCTACACCTTC. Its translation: CAIRPRGFAYGYTF.